The 29 T cell receptor beta chains in this list originate from one sample, sequenced in a study of CD8+ T cells in alopecia areata. Reverse transcribed after extraction, RNA yielded cDNA as the sequencing template. Sequenced by immunoSEQ multiplex PCR; TCRdb stores in-frame clones only, minus some. The sample holds 110,000 or so clones, less than 70% seen once. The sample's treatment: oral pan-JAK inhibitor, 5-10 mg twice daily. The source was CD4+ T cells sorted from blood, collected at week 24, from a patient treated with tofacitinib. These receptors were taken from a human donor with alopecia areata.

The chain has TRBV2 and TRBJ2-3; 10 bases map to TRBD2. Germline V gene data show CDR1 as SNHLY and CDR2 as FYNNEI. Unmatched junction bases numbered 2, after V lost 6 bases and J lost 2 bases. CDR3 length equals 14 residues. The chain's CDR3 is CASSGLAVTDTQYF. The CDR3 DNA follows: TGTGCCAGCAGCGGACTAGCGGTCACAGATACGCAGTATTTT.

The V gene is TRBV19, the J gene TRBJ2-2; TRBD1 aligns across 7 bases. With V trimmed by 10 bases and J by 7 bases, 9 bases remained unmatched. Germline CDR1 LNHDA, CDR2 SQIVND (reference sequence). This CDR3 region has 13 residues. This CDR3 reads CATTAQGVGELFF. DNA of the CDR3: TGTGCCACCACCGCCCAGGGGGTCGGGGAGCTGTTTTTT.

This clone has only a few counts. The chain recombines TRBV30 with TRBJ2-5; unclear D gene. The CDR3 extends over 11 amino acids. In germline, CDR1 is GTSNPN, CDR2 SVGIG (reference sequence). V lost 4 bases, J lost 5 bases, and 8 bases lay in between. The CDR3 nucleotides are TGTGCCTGGAATGGGTTGGAGACCCAGTACTTC. Encoded protein: CAWNGLETQYF.

In nucleotides, the CDR3 is TGTGCCAGCAGAACTGCGGGGGGCACAGATACGCAGTATTTT. Protein sequence: CASRTAGGTDTQYF. V and J are TRBV6-5 and TRBJ2-3; 7 bases align to TRBD2. CDR1 is MNHEY, CDR2 SVGAGI, per germline. The CDR3 consists of 14 residues. The V segment lost 6 bases and the J segment 1 base; nucleotides outside the gene matches: 4.

Ten or more counts support this clone. The rearrangement uses TRBV27 and TRBJ1-4; D remains unclear. The CDR3 loop spans 13 amino acids. Germline loops: CDR1 MNHEY, CDR2 SMNVEV (reference sequence). Trimming pared 6 bases from V and 5 bases from J, leaving 10 bases between. CDR3 DNA: TGTGCCAGCAGCCCTCGCTTAAATGAAAAACTGTTTTTT. As protein: CASSPRLNEKLFF.

The chain uses TRBV4-2 and TRBJ2-7, with TRBD1 matching over 11 bases. Trimming took 3 bases from V and 7 from J; bases not matched to a gene: 5. This CDR3 is built from 14 residues. Germline lookup yields CDR1 LGHNA and CDR2 YNFKEQ. CDR3 sequence (DNA): TGTGCCAGCAGCCAGGACAGGGGGCGCGGAGAGCAGTACTTC. This gives the protein CASSQDRGRGEQYF.

The chain carries TRBV7-9 and TRBJ2-6; TRBD1 might be the D (5 bases). V was cut by 3 bases and J by 2 bases, with 8 bases left in between. The germline CDR1 and CDR2 sequences are SEHNR and FQNEAQ (reference sequence). CDR3 length equals 15 residues. DNA for the CDR3: TGTGCCAGCAGCTTTCAGGGTGCTGGGGCCAACGTCCTGACTTTC. This encodes CASSFQGAGANVLTF.

This chain joins TRBV7-2 and TRBJ2-7, with TRBD2 matching over 8 bases. The V segment lost 3 bases and the J segment 5 bases; nucleotides outside the gene matches: 6. The CDR3 length is 14 residues. CDR1 and CDR2 from the germline V gene are SGHTA and FQGNSA. Here the CDR3 reads CASSFAGGFDEQYF. The CDR3 DNA reads as TGTGCCAGCAGCTTCGCGGGGGGTTTCGACGAGCAGTACTTC.

V gene TRBV4-2 combines with J gene TRBJ2-1; D is possibly TRBD2 (6 bases). Deletions cut 0 bases from V and 8 bases from J, with 23 bases between. Germline V gene data show CDR1 as LGHNA and CDR2 as YNFKEQ. The CDR3 spans 18 residues. In DNA form, the CDR3 reads TGTGCCAGCAGCCAAGAGATGTCGCTACTAGCTAGGGGTTATGAGCAGTTCTTC. It translates to CASSQEMSLLARGYEQFF.

V and J are TRBV29-1 and TRBJ2-3; 11 bases agree with TRBD2. The junction had 3 bases not matched to a gene; V was cut back by 7 bases and J by 6 bases. The CDR3 loop spans 12 amino acids. Germline assignment: CDR1 SQVTM and CDR2 ANQGSEA. The CDR3 reads CSERTSGDTQYF. The CDR3 DNA reads as TGCAGCGAGCGGACTAGCGGGGATACGCAGTATTTT.

This chain links TRBV6-6 with TRBJ1-6, with D unclear. V lost 11 bases and J 6 bases, leaving 14 bases between the germline ends. This CDR3 is 13 amino acids long. Germline-derived CDR1 and CDR2 are MNHNY and SVGAGI (reference sequence). The CDR3 spells CAGSGRRNSPLHF. CDR3 nucleotides: TGTGCCGGCTCTGGTCGGCGTAATTCACCCCTCCACTTT.

V usage is TRBV6-5 and J usage is TRBJ2-6, with D unclear. This CDR3 contains 16 residues. In germline, CDR1 is MNHEY, CDR2 SVGAGI. V was pared by 1 base and J by 2 bases, with 9 bases between. Written as DNA, the CDR3 is TGTGCCAGCAGTTACTATCCGAGGACTGGGGCCAACGTCCTGACTTTC. Its translation: CASSYYPRTGANVLTF.

The chain uses TRBV9 and TRBJ2-6; D call uncertain. The CDR3 runs to 15 residues. The V and J ends lost 5 bases and 0 bases respectively, with 9 bases between them. In germline, CDR1 is SGDLS, CDR2 YYNGEE. CDR3 loop: CASRAPVSGANVLTF. The CDR3 region has the DNA TGTGCCAGCAGGGCACCTGTCTCTGGGGCCAACGTCCTGACTTTC.

The chain is built from TRBV14 and TRBJ1-2; D call uncertain. Trimming shortened V by 0 bases and J by 8 bases, and 16 bases separated the two germline ends. The CDR3 is 15 residues long. The germline V gene has CDR1 SGHDN and CDR2 FVKESK. The CDR3 bases are TGTGCCAGCAGCCAAGATGGCCGGGTCCGTTCAGGCTACACCTTC. Translation gives CASSQDGRVRSGYTF.

The CDR3 loop is CASSLAAGVGGYTF. The DNA for the CDR3 is TGTGCCAGCAGCTTGGCCGCAGGAGTAGGCGGCTACACCTTC. The rearrangement joins TRBV5-6 to TRBJ1-2, with D uncertain. Per germline, CDR1 SGHDT and CDR2 YYEEEE. V was pared by 0 bases and J by 8 bases, with 14 bases between. The CDR3 is made up of 14 amino acids.

With respect to this clone: In the same sample, other DNA sequences code for this CDR3. The chain couples TRBV11-2 to TRBJ2-2, with D possibly matching TRBD2 (5 bases). This CDR3 is built from 14 residues. The V and J ends lost 1 base and 5 bases respectively, with 8 bases between them. The germline V gene has CDR1 SGHAT and CDR2 FQNNGV. This chain's CDR3 is CASSLVALTGELFF. CDR3 DNA sequence: TGTGCCAGCAGCTTAGTAGCGCTGACCGGGGAGCTGTTTTTT.

The V and J genes are TRBV25-1 and TRBJ2-3; D could derive from TRBD1 or TRBD2 (5 bases each). CDR3 size: 14 residues. The V end lost 5 bases, the J end lost 1 base, and 10 bases lay between the germline ends. CDR1 and CDR2 (germline): MGHDK, SYGVNS. The CDR3 DNA follows: TGTGCCAGCAGTTTGGTGGGGGGCACAGATACGCAGTATTTT. Translation gives CASSLVGGTDTQYF.

This chain uses TRBV20-1 with TRBJ1-2; D call uncertain. CDR1 is DFQATT and CDR2 is SNEGSKA in the germline V gene (reference sequence). V shed 7 bases and J shed 3 bases, with 3 bases lying between them. This CDR3 is 9 amino acids long. DNA for the CDR3: TGCAGTGAAGACTATGGCTACACCTTC. This gives the protein CSEDYGYTF.

This clone was detected a few times. The rearrangement joins TRBV29-1 to TRBJ2-7; D is possibly TRBD1 or TRBD2 (5 bases each). Germline values: CDR1 SQVTM, CDR2 ANQGSEA. The CDR3 has 12 amino acids. Deletions cut 7 bases from V and 9 bases from J, with 19 bases between. The CDR3, as DNA: TGCAGCGCTGGAGTCAGGGCGGGCGGGCAGTACTTC. It translates to CSAGVRAGGQYF.

V is TRBV2 and J is TRBJ1-2; possibly TRBD1 for D (5 bases). The germline gives CDR1 SNHLY, CDR2 FYNNEI. The V end lost 3 bases, the J end lost 13 bases, and 15 bases lay between the germline ends. The CDR3 is 12 residues long. For the CDR3, the DNA is TGTGCCAGCAGTGAGGGACGGCCGTTGAGCACCTTC. This encodes CASSEGRPLSTF.

The V gene is TRBV6-1, the J gene TRBJ1-5; D perhaps matches TRBD1 (6 bases). Trimming removed 6 bases from V and 0 bases from J, with 12 bases in between. Per germline, CDR1 MNHNS and CDR2 SASEGT. CDR3 size: 15 residues. CDR3: CASSGDIYSNQPQHF. In DNA, the CDR3 is TGTGCCAGCAGCGGGGACATTTATAGCAATCAGCCCCAGCATTTT.

The chain employs TRBV30 and TRBJ1-2; D is unresolved. The CDR3 totals 12 residues. Per germline, CDR1 GTSNPN and CDR2 SVGIG (reference sequence). The V gene lost 0 bases and the J gene lost 5 bases, with 7 bases spanning the gap. CDR3 amino acids: CAWSVDGYGYTF. The CDR3 DNA reads TGTGCCTGGAGTGTGGACGGGTATGGCTACACCTTC.

The genes are TRBV6-5 and TRBJ2-1; TRBD2 matches 8 bases. The CDR3 has 16 amino acids. J lost 0 bases, V lost 0 bases, and 1 base had no gene match. Germline V CDR1 and CDR2: MNHEY, SVGAGI. The CDR3 spells CASSYSSGSSYNEQFF. CDR3 DNA sequence: TGTGCCAGCAGTTACTCGAGCGGGAGCTCCTACAATGAGCAGTTCTTC.

This rearrangement joins TRBV7-8 to TRBJ1-2; D ambiguous. Trimming removed 7 bases at V and 9 bases at J, with 15 bases between. The CDR3 runs 12 residues. Germline V gene data show CDR1 as SGHVS and CDR2 as FQNEAQ. Written as DNA, the CDR3 is TGTGCCAGCACCCCTTTTCTCCGCAGCTACACCTTC. Translating it yields CASTPFLRSYTF. The whole variable domain, remainder taken from reference TRBV7-8 and TRBJ1-2, is GAGVSQSPRYKVAKRGQDVALRCDPISGHVSLFWYQQALGQGPEFLTYFQNEAQLDKSGLPSDRFFAERPEGSVSTLKIQRTQQEDSAVYLCASTPFLRSYTFGSGTRLTVV.

This clone was detected only a few times. The chain combines TRBV4-2 with TRBJ2-7, with a weak D call TRBD1 (6 bases). This CDR3 contains 14 residues. Per germline, CDR1 LGHNA and CDR2 YNFKEQ. V was shortened by 3 bases and J by 2 bases, with 11 bases between the two germline ends. The CDR3 DNA reads TGTGCCAGCAGCCAGACGACAGGCGCCTACGAGCAGTACTTC. Its translation is CASSQTTGAYEQYF.

The chain uses TRBV5-1 and TRBJ2-7; D perhaps matches TRBD2 (7 bases). The CDR3 sequence is 15 residues long. Between the trimmed V and J ends, which lost 6 bases and 2 bases, there was a span of 18 bases. CDR1 is SGHRS and CDR2 is YFSETQ in the germline V gene. In DNA form, the CDR3 reads TGCGCCAGCAATCCGGGGGGCGTGAATCCCTACGAGCAGTACTTC. Residues: CASNPGGVNPYEQYF. Variable domain in full (rest from reference TRBV5-1 and TRBJ2-7): KAGVTQTPRYLIKTRGQQVTLSCSPISGHRSVSWYQQTPGQGLQFLFEYFSETQRNKGNFPGRFSGRQFSNSRSEMNVSTLELGDSALYLCASNPGGVNPYEQYFGPGTRLTVT.

This clone was seen more than once but under ten times. The chain links TRBV7-9 to TRBJ2-1; D unresolved. CDR3 length equals 15 residues. CDR1 and CDR2 (germline): SEHNR, FQNEAQ (reference sequence). The V end was cut by 4 bases, the J end by 4 bases, with 14 bases between. CDR3 DNA: TGTGCCAGCAGCTCCCGGGCCCCGGCTTACAATGAGCAGTTCTTC. Its protein is CASSSRAPAYNEQFF. The variable domain in full, completed from reference TRBV7-9 and TRBJ2-1, reads DTGVSQNPRHKITKRGQNVTFRCDPISEHNRLYWYRQTLGQGPEFLTYFQNEAQLEKSRLLSDRFSAERPKGSFSTLEIQRTEQGDSAMYLCASSSRAPAYNEQFFGPGTRLTVL.

As to this clone: Other DNA sequences in this sample translate to the same CDR3. V gene TRBV30 combines with J gene TRBJ2-3, with D tentatively TRBD2 (5 bases). Trimming left V 1 base short and J 2 bases short, with 7 bases between. The CDR3 runs to 13 residues. Germline V gene sequence: CDR1 GTSNPN, CDR2 SVGIG (reference sequence). The CDR3 DNA follows: TGTGCCTGGAGTGGACTATCCACAGATACGCAGTATTTT. Residues: CAWSGLSTDTQYF.

The chain joins TRBV30 to TRBJ1-5; D possibly corresponds to TRBD1 (5 bases). The CDR3 consists of 13 residues. The V end lost 2 bases, the J end lost 3 bases, and 8 bases lay between the germline ends. Germline CDR1 reads GTSNPN; CDR2 reads SVGIG (reference sequence). The DNA for the CDR3 is TGTGCCTGGAGTACGGGGACCAATCAGCCCCAGCATTTT. Translated, it gives CAWSTGTNQPQHF.